This TCR beta chain was documented in a study of naive and memory T cell subsets. The study's findings and limits: From naive to CM, EM and EMRA, diversity decreased and Gini increased.

Note on this clonotype: Its antigen remains unknown.

An equimolar mix of two oligonucleotides served as the beta constant-region primer for TRBC1 and TRBC2. TCRdb redid the calling of the UMI-ligation and nested PCR reads with MiXCR, one entry per CDR3 protein. This sample yields more than 35,000 distinct CDR3 sequences, of which 10% to 15% are seen a single time; 20% to 25% belongs to the top ten. This CDR3 region has 15 residues. The V gene end was trimmed by 4 bases and the J gene end by 1 base; junction bases not matched to a gene: 6. Germline-derived CDR1 and CDR2 are SGHRS and YFSETQ. This receptor was identified in a human donor in good health. Sequenced material: effector memory CD4+ T cells from blood. Regarding subset: effector memory, CD45RA- CD27-. The chain combines TRBV5-1 with TRBJ2-3; 7 nucleotides line up with TRBD1. Here the CDR3 reads CASSNGQEGTDTQYF. The CDR3, as DNA: TGCGCCAGCAGCAACGGACAGGAAGGCACAGATACGCAGTATTTT.